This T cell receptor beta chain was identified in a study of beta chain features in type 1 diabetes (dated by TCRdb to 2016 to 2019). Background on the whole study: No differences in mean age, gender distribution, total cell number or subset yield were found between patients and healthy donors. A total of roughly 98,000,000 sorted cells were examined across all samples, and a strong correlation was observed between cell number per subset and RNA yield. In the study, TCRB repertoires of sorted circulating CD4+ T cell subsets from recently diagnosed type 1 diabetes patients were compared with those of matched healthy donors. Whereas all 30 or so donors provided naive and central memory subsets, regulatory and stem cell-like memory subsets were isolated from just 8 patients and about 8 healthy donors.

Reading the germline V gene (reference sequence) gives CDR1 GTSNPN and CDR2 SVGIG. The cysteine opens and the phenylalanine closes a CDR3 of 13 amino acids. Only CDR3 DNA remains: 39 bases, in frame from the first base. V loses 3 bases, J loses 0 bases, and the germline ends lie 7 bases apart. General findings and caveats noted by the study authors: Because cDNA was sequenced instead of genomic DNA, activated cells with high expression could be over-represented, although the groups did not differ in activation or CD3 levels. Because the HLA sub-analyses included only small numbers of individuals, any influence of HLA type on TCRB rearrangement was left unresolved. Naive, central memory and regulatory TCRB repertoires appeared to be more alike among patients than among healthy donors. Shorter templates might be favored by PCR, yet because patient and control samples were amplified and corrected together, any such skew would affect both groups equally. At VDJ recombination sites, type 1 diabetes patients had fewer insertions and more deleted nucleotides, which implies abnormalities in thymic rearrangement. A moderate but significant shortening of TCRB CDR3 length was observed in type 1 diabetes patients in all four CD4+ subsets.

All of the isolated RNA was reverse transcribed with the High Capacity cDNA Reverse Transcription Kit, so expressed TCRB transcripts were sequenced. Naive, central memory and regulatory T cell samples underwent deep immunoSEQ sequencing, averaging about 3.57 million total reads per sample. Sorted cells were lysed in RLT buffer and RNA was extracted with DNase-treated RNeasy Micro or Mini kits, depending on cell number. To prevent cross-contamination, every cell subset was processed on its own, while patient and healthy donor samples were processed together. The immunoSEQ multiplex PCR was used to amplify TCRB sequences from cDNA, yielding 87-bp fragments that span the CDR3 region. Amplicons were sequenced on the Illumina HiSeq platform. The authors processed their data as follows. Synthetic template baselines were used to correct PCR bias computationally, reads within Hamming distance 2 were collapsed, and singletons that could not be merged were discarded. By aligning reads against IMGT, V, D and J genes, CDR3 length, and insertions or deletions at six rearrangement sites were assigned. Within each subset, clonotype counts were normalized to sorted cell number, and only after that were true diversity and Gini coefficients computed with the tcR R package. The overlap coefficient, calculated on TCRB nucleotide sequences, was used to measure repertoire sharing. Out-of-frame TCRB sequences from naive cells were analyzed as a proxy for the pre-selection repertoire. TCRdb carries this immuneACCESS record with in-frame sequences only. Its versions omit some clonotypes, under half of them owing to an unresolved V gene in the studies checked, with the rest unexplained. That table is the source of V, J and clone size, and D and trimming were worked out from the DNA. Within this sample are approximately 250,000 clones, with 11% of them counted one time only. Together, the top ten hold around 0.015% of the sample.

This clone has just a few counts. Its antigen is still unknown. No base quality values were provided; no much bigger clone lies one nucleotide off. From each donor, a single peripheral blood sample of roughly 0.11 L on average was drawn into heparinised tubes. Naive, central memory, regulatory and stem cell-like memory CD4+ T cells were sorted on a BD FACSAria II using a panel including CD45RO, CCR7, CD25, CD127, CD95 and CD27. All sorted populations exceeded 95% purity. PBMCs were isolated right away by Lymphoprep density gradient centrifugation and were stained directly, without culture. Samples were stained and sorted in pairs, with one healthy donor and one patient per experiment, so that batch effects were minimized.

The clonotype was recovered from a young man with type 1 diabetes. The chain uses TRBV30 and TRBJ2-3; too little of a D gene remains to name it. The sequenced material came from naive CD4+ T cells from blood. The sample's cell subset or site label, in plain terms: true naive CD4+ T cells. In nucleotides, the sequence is TGTGCCTGGAGGTTAGCTAGCACAGATACGCAGTATTTT. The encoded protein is CAWRLASTDTQYF.